The clone carrying this T cell receptor beta chain has at least ten counts. The antigen is not known. Template-switching 5'RACE yielded the TCR cDNA; a universal primer site and UMIs were added in the process. Using its own MiXCR run on the 5' RACE reads, TCRdb lists one record per CDR3 protein. The sample carries about 350,000 distinct CDR3 sequences, 4.1% recorded once. The CDR3 loop spans 18 amino acids. Per germline, CDR1 MGHRA and CDR2 YSYEKL. The V segment lost 0 bases and the J segment 4 bases; nucleotides outside the gene matches: 13. These data come from a study of T cells after yellow fever vaccination. Study outcomes and limitations: Relatively few clonotypes were ones that appeared in both CD4 and CD8 compartments. Weaker, the secondary response peaked sooner, at day 5 versus 15.

The sequence came from a man aged 18 to 29 who received the YFV17D yellow fever vaccine. This chain uses TRBV4-1 with TRBJ2-5; TRBD2 aligns across 8 bases. The material sequenced was PBMCs, taken 5 days after the yellow fever booster vaccination. CDR3 residues: CASSQDVNTGGPRETQYF. CDR3 in DNA: TGCGCCAGCAGCCAAGACGTCAATACGGGGGGGCCCCGAGAGACCCAGTACTTC.